This T cell receptor beta chain was identified during a study of T cells in Graves' hyperthyroidism and ophthalmopathy. Patients were excluded for uncontrolled infection, other autoimmune disease, pregnancy or lactation. The V end lost 4 bases, the J end lost 5 bases, and 17 bases lay between the germline ends. This CDR3 spans 15 amino acids. The V gene's germline CDR1 is SNHLY and CDR2 FYNNEI. Researchers took RNA transcripts and amplified the TCR beta CDR3 regions from them. The study used the HTBI primer set for a first-round RT-PCR of the TCR CDR3. TCRdb re-derived calls from the multiplex PCR reads in MiXCR, one entry per CDR3 protein. This sample carries 550,000 to 650,000 distinct CDR3 sequences, 14% of them seen once, and the ten largest clones take roughly 5.7%. This clonotype was observed at least ten times.

The chain has TRBV2 and TRBJ1-1, with TRBD1 as a possible D gene (6 bases). This TCR came from a woman between 25 and 40 years old with Graves' hyperthyroidism that later progressed to Graves' ophthalmopathy. Sequenced: blood. DNA for the CDR3: TGTGCCAGCAGTGTGGAAGGTCAGGGGCAGACTGAAGCTTTCTTT. This translates into CASSVEGQGQTEAFF. Full variable domain (outside the CDR3, taken from reference TRBV2 and TRBJ1-1): EPEVTQTPSHQVTQMGQEVILRCVPISNHLYFYWYRQILGQKVEFLVSFYNNEISEKSEIFDDQFSVERPDGSNFTLKIRSTKLEDSAMYFCASSVEGQGQTEAFFGQGTRLTVV.